This TCR beta chain emerged from a study of glioma-infiltrating T cells after dendritic cell vaccination. This CDR3 is 13 amino acids long. Germline CDR1 and CDR2: LNHDA and SQIVND (reference sequence). V was cut by 5 bases and J by 0 bases, with 7 bases left in between. Assay used: immunoSEQ multiplex PCR; TCRdb lists only in-frame clones, some missing. The sample lists about 99,000 clones; 80% were seen once. The time point: after dendritic cell vaccination, including at tumor progression/relapse. This rearrangement joins TRBV19 to TRBJ1-2; D unclear. The origin of this receptor is a human donor with glioblastoma. Sequencing was performed on blood, taken after dendritic cell vaccination. The CDR3 region is CASSLPPNYGYTF. The CDR3 DNA reads TGTGCCAGTAGTCTCCCCCCTAACTATGGCTACACCTTC.